This TCR beta chain is from a study of response to subunit inactivated influenza vaccine. This clonotype was seen a handful of times. One entry per CDR3 protein results from TCRdb running MiXCR on the RT-PCR reads. The table records some 800,000 distinct CDR3 sequences, 21% of them present only once. The TCR comes from a man between 50 and 59 years old who received an inactivated influenza vaccine. The sequencing here drew on PBMCs from blood, taken about 5 days after vaccination.

CDR3 DNA: TGTGCCACCAGCAGAGAGTCAGCCTCTGGATCACCCCTCCACTTT. It encodes CATSRESASGSPLHF. This sequence joins TRBV15 and TRBJ1-6, with D hard to call. The V end was cut by 0 bases, the J end by 10 bases, with 13 bases between. CDR1 LNHNV and CDR2 YYDKDF come from the germline V gene (reference sequence). The CDR3 has 15 residues.